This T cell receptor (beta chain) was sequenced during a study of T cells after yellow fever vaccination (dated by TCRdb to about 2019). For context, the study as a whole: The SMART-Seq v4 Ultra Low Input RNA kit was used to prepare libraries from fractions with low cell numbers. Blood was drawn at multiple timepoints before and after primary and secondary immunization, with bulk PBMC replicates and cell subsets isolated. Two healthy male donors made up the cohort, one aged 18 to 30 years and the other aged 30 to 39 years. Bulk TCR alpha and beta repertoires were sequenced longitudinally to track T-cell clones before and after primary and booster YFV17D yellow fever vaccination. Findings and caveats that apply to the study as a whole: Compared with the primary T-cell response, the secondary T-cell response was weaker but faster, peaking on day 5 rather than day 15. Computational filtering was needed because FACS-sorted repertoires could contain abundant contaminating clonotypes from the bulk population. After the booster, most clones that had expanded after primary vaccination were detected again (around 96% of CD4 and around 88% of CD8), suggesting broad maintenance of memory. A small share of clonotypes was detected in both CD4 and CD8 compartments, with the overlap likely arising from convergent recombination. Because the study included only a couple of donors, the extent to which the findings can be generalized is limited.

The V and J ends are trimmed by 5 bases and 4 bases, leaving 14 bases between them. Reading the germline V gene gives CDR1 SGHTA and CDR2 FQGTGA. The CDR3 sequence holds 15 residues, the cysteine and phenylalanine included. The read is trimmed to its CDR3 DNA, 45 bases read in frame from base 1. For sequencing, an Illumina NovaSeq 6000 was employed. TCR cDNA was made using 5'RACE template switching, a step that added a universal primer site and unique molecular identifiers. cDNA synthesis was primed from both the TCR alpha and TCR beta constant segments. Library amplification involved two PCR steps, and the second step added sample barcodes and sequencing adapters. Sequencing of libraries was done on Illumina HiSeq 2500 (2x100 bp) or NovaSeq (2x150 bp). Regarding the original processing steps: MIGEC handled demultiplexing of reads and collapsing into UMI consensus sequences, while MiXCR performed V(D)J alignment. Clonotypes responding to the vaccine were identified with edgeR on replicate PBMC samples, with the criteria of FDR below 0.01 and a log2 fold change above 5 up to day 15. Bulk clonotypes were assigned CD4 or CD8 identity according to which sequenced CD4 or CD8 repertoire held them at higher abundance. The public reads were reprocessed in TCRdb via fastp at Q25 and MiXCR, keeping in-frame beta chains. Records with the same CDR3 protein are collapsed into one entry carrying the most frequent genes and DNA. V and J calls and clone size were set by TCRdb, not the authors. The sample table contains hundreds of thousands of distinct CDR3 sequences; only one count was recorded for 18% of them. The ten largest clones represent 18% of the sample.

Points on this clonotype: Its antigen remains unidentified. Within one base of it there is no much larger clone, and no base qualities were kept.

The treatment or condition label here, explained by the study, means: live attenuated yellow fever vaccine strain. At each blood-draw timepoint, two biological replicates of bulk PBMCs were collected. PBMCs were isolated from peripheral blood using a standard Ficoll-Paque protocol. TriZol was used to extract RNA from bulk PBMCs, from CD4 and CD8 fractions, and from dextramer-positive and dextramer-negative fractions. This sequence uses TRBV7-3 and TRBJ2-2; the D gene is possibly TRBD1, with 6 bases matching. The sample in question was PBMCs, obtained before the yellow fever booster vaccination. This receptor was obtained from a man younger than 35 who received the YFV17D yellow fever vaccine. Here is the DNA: TGTGCCAGCAGCCAAATTACAGGGTCCACCGGGGAGCTGTTTTTT. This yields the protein CASSQITGSTGELFF. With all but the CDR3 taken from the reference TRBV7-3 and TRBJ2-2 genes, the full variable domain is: GAGVSQTPSNKVTEKGKYVELRCDPISGHTALYWYRQSLGQGPEFLIYFQGTGAADDSGLPNDRFFAVRPEGSVSTLKIQRTERGDSAVYLCASSQITGSTGELFFGEGSRLTVL.